This T cell receptor beta chain was observed in a study of blood T cell repertoires in COVID-19. Background on the study: Whether acute or convalescent, the COVID-19 samples came from the United States, Italy and Spain. T cells, B-cell-depleted T cells, or PBMCs supplied cDNA or gDNA.

In the original processing: Reference gene primer amplification in the assay estimated nucleated cell counts. Assay used: immunoSEQ multiplex PCR; TCRdb lists only in-frame clones, some missing. D and trimming come from the DNA, and the V and J calls and clone size come from that table. Of 300,000 to 400,000 clones in the sample, more than 75% are singletons; the top ten hold less than 9.5%. The V and J ends lost 8 bases and 6 bases respectively, with 17 bases between them. Germline CDR1 reads KGHSH; CDR2 reads LQKENI. The CDR3 spans 14 residues. J is TRBJ2-1 and V is TRBV18; possible D gene TRBD1, 5 bases. The TCR sequence derives from a woman between 45 and 60 years old who had recovered from COVID-19. The sample was peripheral blood. In nucleotides, the CDR3 is TGTGCCAGCCGAGTAGGCCAGGGTGGCAATGAGCAGTTCTTC. This codes for CASRVGQGGNEQFF.